This T cell receptor beta chain was identified in a study of blood T cell repertoires in COVID-19. V lost 7 bases and J lost 1; bases outside the gene matches: 16. Germline V gene data show CDR1 as MDHEN and CDR2 as SYDVKM. This CDR3 contains 17 residues. TCRdb keeps only in-frame clones here, not all; method: immunoSEQ multiplex PCR. The sample includes some 120,000 clones, 70% to 90% of them seen just once. The chain joins TRBV28 to TRBJ2-7; 7 positions match TRBD2. Material for sequencing was peripheral blood. This TCR was sampled from a woman aged 80 or over with acute or convalescent COVID-19. The CDR3 here is CASTTPRAGATSYEQYF. As DNA, the CDR3 is TGTGCCAGCACTACCCCACGGGCGGGAGCCACATCCTACGAGCAGTACTTC.